This T cell receptor beta chain is from a study of shared clonotypes between healthy human individuals. V lost 4 bases to trimming and J lost 14 bases, with 12 bases between them. The germline CDR1 and CDR2 sequences are MNHEY and SVGAGI. CDR3 length: 12 residues. Here immunoSEQ multiplex PCR was the method, and the copy in TCRdb shows in-frame clones only, minus some. Counted here are about 2 million clones, 90% to 95% occurring once; the ten biggest clones make up around 0.13%. Sequencing was performed on naive CD4+ T cells sorted from blood. Subset in this sample: CD45RA+ positively selected. V is TRBV6-5 and J is TRBJ1-6; D remains ambiguous. This clonotype originated in a man in his late teens or twenties in good health. As DNA, the CDR3 is TGTGCCAGCAGTTCAACCGGTGAGGCCCTCCACTTT. Protein: CASSSTGEALHF.